This T cell receptor (beta chain) was found in a study of blood T cell repertoires in COVID-19. Study information: COVID-19 samples from acute and convalescent phases originated in the United States, Italy and Spain. Sources were T cells, B-cell-depleted T cells, or PBMCs; the material itself was cDNA or gDNA.

CDR3 length: 16 amino acids. Trimming cost V 5 bases and J 8 bases; bases outside gene matches: 11. Germline loops: CDR1 SNHLY, CDR2 FYNNEI. Under the authors' procedure: Counts of nucleated cells, estimated from reference gene primer amplification, were obtained. Generated by immunoSEQ multiplex PCR, the TCRdb table keeps only in-frame clones and is missing some. D and trimming come from the DNA, and the V and J calls and clone size come from that table. This table has roughly 260,000 clones, approximately 80% appearing once. This receptor was identified in a woman of 80 years or more with active or convalescent COVID-19. The chain joins TRBV2 to TRBJ2-1; 11 bases line up with TRBD1. Sequenced input: peripheral blood. The CDR3 coding sequence is TGTGCCAGCAGTTTCCTAGGACAGGGGGCGGGTGATGAGCAGTTCTTC. Translating it yields CASSFLGQGAGDEQFF.